A single T cell receptor (beta chain) is shown here with its context. These data originate in a study of multiple sclerosis patients with progressive multifocal leukoencephalopathy. As to time point: before natalizumab initiation. Before the first natalizumab infusion, T0 blood samples were taken. Deletions cut 3 bases from V and 3 bases from J, with 7 bases between. From germline, CDR1 is SGHRS and CDR2 YFSETQ. The CDR3 runs to 12 residues. Spiked into each PCR were synthetic inline TR CDR3 controls of all V-J pairings. Using immunoSEQ multiplex PCR, the repertoire was profiled, and TCRdb retains in-frame clones only, with some absent. The table shows fewer than 35,000 clones, with around 89% occurring only once.

This clonotype originated in a human donor with multiple sclerosis. Sequenced material: PBMCs. V and J are TRBV5-1 and TRBJ2-7, with no clear D. In DNA form, the CDR3 reads TGCGCCAGCAGCTCTATGAACTACGAGCAGTACTTC. As protein: CASSSMNYEQYF.